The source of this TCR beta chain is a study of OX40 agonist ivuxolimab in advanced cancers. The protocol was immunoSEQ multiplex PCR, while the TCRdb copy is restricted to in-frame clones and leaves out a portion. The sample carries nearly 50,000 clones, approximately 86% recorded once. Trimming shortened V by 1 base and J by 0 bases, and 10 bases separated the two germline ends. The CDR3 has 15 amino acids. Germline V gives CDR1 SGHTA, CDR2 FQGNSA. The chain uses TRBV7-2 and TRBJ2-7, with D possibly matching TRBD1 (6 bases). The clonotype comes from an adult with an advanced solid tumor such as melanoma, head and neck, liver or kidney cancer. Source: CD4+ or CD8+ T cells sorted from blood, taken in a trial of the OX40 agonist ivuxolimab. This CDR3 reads CASSLDWTVSYEQYF. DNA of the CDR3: TGTGCCAGCAGCTTAGATTGGACAGTCTCCTACGAGCAGTACTTC.